The T cell receptor (beta chain) described here comes from a study of technical replicates of blood from a handful of donors. Clones were read by immunoSEQ multiplex PCR, and TCRdb kept only the in-frame ones, dropping some. The sample lists roughly 97,000 clones, approximately 96% occurring once. The source material was T cells isolated from PBMCs. The sequence derives from a human donor in good health.

CDR3 in amino acids: CASSFFRGGGNEKLFF. CDR3 bases: TGTGCCAGCAGTTTCTTTAGGGGCGGTGGGAACGAAAAACTGTTTTTT. V is TRBV27 and J is TRBJ1-4, with D perhaps matching TRBD1 (5 bases). Trimming took off 3 bases at V and 8 bases at J, with 19 bases between the two ends. The CDR3 sequence is 16 residues long. In germline, CDR1 is MNHEY, CDR2 SMNVEV (reference sequence). Variable domain in full (rest from reference TRBV27 and TRBJ1-4): EAQVTQNPRYLITVTGKKLTVTCSQNMNHEYMSWYRQDPGLGLRQIYYSMNVEVTDKGDVPEGYKVSRKEKRNFPLILESPSPNQTSLYFCASSFFRGGGNEKLFFGSGTQLSVL.